This T cell receptor beta chain was identified in a study of T cells in Graves' hyperthyroidism and ophthalmopathy. RNA transcripts yielded amplified TCR beta CDR3 regions. A set of HTBI primers served as the primers for a first-round RT-PCR of the TCR CDR3. TCRdb reprocessed the multiplex PCR reads via MiXCR and lists one record per CDR3 protein. The sample yields some 420,000 distinct CDR3 sequences, approximately 15% seen once. Germline assignment: CDR1 LGHDT and CDR2 YNNKEL (reference sequence). V lost 4 bases to trimming and J lost 0 bases; unmatched junction nucleotides: 7. The CDR3 covers 18 residues. This clonotype was observed at least ten times.

The TCR sequence derives from a woman between 18 and 30 years old with Graves' hyperthyroidism. This chain joins TRBV3-1 and TRBJ2-2, with 11 bases identical to TRBD2. The sequenced sample consisted of blood. In DNA form, the CDR3 reads TGTGCCAGCAGCCTCGGGACTAGCGGCTACGCGAACACCGGGGAGCTGTTTTTT. Its protein is CASSLGTSGYANTGELFF.